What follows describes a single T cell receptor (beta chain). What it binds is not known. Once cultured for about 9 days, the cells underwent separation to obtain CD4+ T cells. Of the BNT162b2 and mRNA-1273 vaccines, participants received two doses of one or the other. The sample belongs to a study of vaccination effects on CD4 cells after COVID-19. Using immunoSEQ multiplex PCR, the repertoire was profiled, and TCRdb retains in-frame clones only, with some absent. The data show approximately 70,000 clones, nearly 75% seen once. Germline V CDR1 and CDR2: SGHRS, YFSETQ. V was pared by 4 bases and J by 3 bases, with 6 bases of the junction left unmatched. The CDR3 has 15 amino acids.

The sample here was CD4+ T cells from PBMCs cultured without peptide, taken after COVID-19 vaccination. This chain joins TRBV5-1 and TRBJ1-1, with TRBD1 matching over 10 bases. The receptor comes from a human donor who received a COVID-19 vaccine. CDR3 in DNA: TGCGCCAGCAGCCTCCGGACAGGGGGAGACACTGAAGCTTTCTTT. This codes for CASSLRTGGDTEAFF.